Following are 19 T cell receptor beta chains from one sample sequenced in a study of OX40 agonist ivuxolimab in advanced cancers. The method behind the library was the immunoSEQ multiplex PCR assay. TCRdb holds this immuneACCESS table with in-frame rearrangements only. Some clones are missing; in checked studies, unresolved V genes explain under half, and the rest has no known cause. The sample includes about 83,000 clones, with about 86% observed a single time. The ten largest clones add up to approximately 2% of the sample. The sequenced sample was CD4+ or CD8+ T cells sorted from blood, obtained in a trial of the OX40 agonist ivuxolimab. The receptors shown here come from an adult with an advanced solid tumor such as melanoma, head and neck, liver or kidney cancer.

The rearrangement uses TRBV30 and TRBJ1-2; 7 nucleotides align to TRBD1. V gave up 7 bases and J gave up 7 bases; unmatched junction bases: 12. Germline assignment: CDR1 GTSNPN and CDR2 SVGIG (reference sequence). This CDR3 contains 13 residues. CDR3 sequence: CAYADRPSSGYTF. The CDR3 DNA sequence: TGTGCCTACGCGGACAGGCCTTCTAGTGGCTACACCTTC.

The rearrangement links TRBV15 to TRBJ1-6, with 7 bases that match TRBD1. Germline V lookup: CDR1 LNHNV, CDR2 YYDKDF (reference sequence). V was clipped by 8 bases and J by 10 bases; unmatched bases: 8. CDR3 size: 13 residues. The CDR3 bases are TGTGCCACCGCCCAGGACAGGACATCACCCCTCCACTTT. Its translation is CATAQDRTSPLHF.

The V and J genes are TRBV25-1 and TRBJ2-5; 8 bases match TRBD2. The length of the CDR3 is 14 residues. V shed 8 bases, J shed 5 bases, and the junction held 10 bases outside the gene matches. Germline lookup yields CDR1 MGHDK and CDR2 SYGVNS. For the CDR3, the DNA is TGTGCCAGCTCCCGGGGGGGGGTTAGGGAGACCCAGTACTTC. Amino acids: CASSRGGVRETQYF.

The chain is built from TRBV6-6 and TRBJ2-3, with D unclear. This CDR3 comprises 14 residues. The germline V gene encodes CDR1 MNHNY and CDR2 SVGAGI (reference sequence). The V and J ends lost 4 bases and 2 bases respectively, with 10 bases between them. CDR3 coding DNA: TGTGCCAGCAGTTTTACCAGATACACAGATACGCAGTATTTT. Amino acid sequence: CASSFTRYTDTQYF.

Comments on this clone: Compared with germline, one end of the junction differs, possibly owing to a read error. This sequence joins TRBV10-1 and TRBJ2-1, with D possibly being TRBD2 (6 bases). Germline V gene lookup returns CDR1 WNHNN and CDR2 SYGVQD (reference sequence). The CDR3 is made up of 15 amino acids. CDR3 residues: CASSKSGETYNEQFF. CDR3 nucleotide sequence: TGCGCCAGCAGTAAGTCGGGGGAAACCTACAATGAGCAGTTCTTC.

The chain joins TRBV28 to TRBJ1-2; D is ambiguous. This CDR3 is built from 13 residues. V was cut by 5 bases and J by 6 bases, with 13 bases left in between. The germline V gene encodes CDR1 MDHEN and CDR2 SYDVKM. The CDR3 loop reads CASSLYRTDGYTF. The DNA of the CDR3 is TGTGCCAGCAGTCTATATAGAACGGATGGCTACACCTTC.

The V call is TRBV28, the J call TRBJ1-2; 7 bases are a match to TRBD1. In germline, CDR1 is MDHEN, CDR2 SYDVKM. The length of the CDR3 is 15 residues. The V gene end was trimmed by 6 bases and the J gene end by 2 bases; junction bases not matched to a gene: 9. CDR3 loop: CASSAPGTVNYGYTF. In DNA form, the CDR3 reads TGTGCCAGCAGCGCGCCCGGGACAGTCAACTATGGCTACACCTTC.

This clone was seen just once. V is TRBV11-3 and J is TRBJ2-3; D is perhaps TRBD1 (5 bases). Germline CDR1 is SGHNT and CDR2 is YENEEA. This CDR3 contains 16 residues. Trimming pared 5 bases from V and 0 bases from J, leaving 15 bases between. The CDR3 nucleotides are TGTGCCAGCAGCCCAGGGATAGATCGTAGCACAGATACGCAGTATTTT. Protein product: CASSPGIDRSTDTQYF.

In its sample, this clone was seen a few times. The chain carries TRBV7-2 and TRBJ2-3, with 8 nucleotides matching TRBD1. From germline, CDR1 is SGHTA and CDR2 FQGNSA. The CDR3 is made up of 17 amino acids. V gave up 4 bases and J gave up 5 bases; unmatched junction bases: 14. The CDR3 DNA sequence: TGTGCCAGCAGCTCCCAAGTACTACAGGGGGGAAGAGATACGCAGTATTTT. Translation: CASSSQVLQGGRDTQYF.

This clone occurred once. One junction end does not reproduce the germline sequence, and a read error may be involved. J is TRBJ2-5 and V is TRBV2; no clear D. The germline V gene encodes CDR1 SNHLY and CDR2 FYNNEI. The length of the CDR3 is 10 residues. CDR3 residues: CASSEETQYF. As DNA, the CDR3 is TGTGCCAGCAGCGAAGAGACCCAGTACTTC.

The rearrangement links TRBV6-1 to TRBJ1-6, with TRBD1 identical over 7 bases. This CDR3 region has 14 residues. J gave up 11 bases and V 6 bases, and 10 bases lay outside the gene matches. Germline-derived CDR1 and CDR2 are MNHNS and SASEGT. The CDR3 reads CASSEQGFRAPLHF. CDR3 nucleotides: TGTGCCAGCAGCGAACAGGGGTTTCGGGCACCCCTCCACTTT.

The V and J genes are TRBV7-9 and TRBJ1-1; D is perhaps TRBD1 (5 bases). CDR3 length: 14 amino acids. Germline CDR1 and CDR2: SEHNR and FQNEAQ (reference sequence). V lost 5 bases and J 1 base, leaving 11 bases between the germline ends. DNA for the CDR3: TGTGCCAGCAGCCGGGACGTTCGGAACACTGAAGCTTTCTTT. Protein sequence: CASSRDVRNTEAFF. Full variable domain (outside the CDR3, taken from reference TRBV7-9 and TRBJ1-1): DTGVSQNPRHKITKRGQNVTFRCDPISEHNRLYWYRQTLGQGPEFLTYFQNEAQLEKSRLLSDRFSAERPKGSFSTLEIQRTEQGDSAMYLCASSRDVRNTEAFFGQGTRLTVV.

This chain uses TRBV5-1 with TRBJ2-7; TRBD1 matches 7 bases. CDR3 length equals 16 residues. From germline, CDR1 is SGHRS and CDR2 YFSETQ. V trimming: 0 bases; J trimming: 1 base; junction bases outside the gene matches: 7. CDR3 sequence (DNA): TGCGCCAGCAGCTTGGTGGGACAGCCTACGTCCTACGAGCAGTACTTC. It yields the protein CASSLVGQPTSYEQYF.

The V and J genes are TRBV10-3 and TRBJ2-6, with TRBD1 identical over 12 bases. The V and J ends lost 5 bases and 2 bases, in that order; junction bases with no gene match: 4. This CDR3 is built from 17 residues. Germline V lookup: CDR1 ENHRY, CDR2 SYGVKD. The CDR3 region has the DNA TGTGCCATCAGTCCGGGGACAGGGGGCGCTGGGGCCAACGTCCTGACTTTC. Protein: CAISPGTGGAGANVLTF.

This chain connects TRBV30 to TRBJ2-3; D gene unclear. The CDR3 runs 15 residues. Germline V gene lookup returns CDR1 GTSNPN and CDR2 SVGIG (reference sequence). Trimming cost V 4 bases and J 0 bases, with 14 bases left between them. CDR3 nucleotides: TGTGCCTGGAACCGGTACGGGCGAAGCACAGATACGCAGTATTTT. Encoded protein: CAWNRYGRSTDTQYF.

The V and J genes are TRBV6-6 and TRBJ1-6; 7 bases line up with TRBD1. CDR3 length equals 14 residues. Germline CDR1 reads MNHNY; CDR2 reads SVGAGI (reference sequence). V lost 7 bases to trimming and J lost 6 bases; unmatched junction nucleotides: 6. The chain's CDR3 is CASTNRGLNSPLHF. The CDR3 nucleotides are TGTGCCAGCACGAACAGGGGACTTAATTCACCCCTCCACTTT.

The genes are TRBV11-2 and TRBJ2-3; D remains ambiguous. The CDR3 contains 13 residues. Between the trimmed V and J ends, which lost 0 bases and 2 bases, there was a span of 3 bases. Looked up from germline, CDR1 is SGHAT and CDR2 is FQNNGV. CDR3 nucleotide sequence: TGTGCCAGCAGCTTAGAATCCACAGATACGCAGTATTTT. This gives the protein CASSLESTDTQYF.

The chain uses TRBV28 and TRBJ2-3, with D maybe TRBD1 (6 bases). CDR3 length equals 15 residues. Trimming removed 11 bases at V and 5 bases at J, with 23 bases between. Germline V gene data show CDR1 as MDHEN and CDR2 as SYDVKM. The CDR3 DNA is TGTGCCGCCGGACCGATGAGACAGGCCAAAGATACGCAGTATTTT. Protein sequence: CAAGPMRQAKDTQYF. Full variable domain (missing parts from reference TRBV28 and TRBJ2-3): DVKVTQSSRYLVKRTGEKVFLECVQDMDHENMFWYRQDPGLGLRLIYFSYDVKMKEKGDIPEGYSVSREKKERFSLILESASTNQTSMYLCAAGPMRQAKDTQYFGPGTRLTVL.

V gene TRBV14 combines with J gene TRBJ2-5; 7 positions agree with TRBD2. The CDR3 has 13 amino acids. Germline values: CDR1 SGHDN, CDR2 FVKESK. V lost 4 bases, J lost 5 bases, and 4 bases stayed unmatched. CDR3: CASSRGGWETQYF. In nucleotides, the CDR3 is TGTGCCAGCAGCCGCGGGGGTTGGGAGACCCAGTACTTC.